This TCR beta chain was sequenced for a study of vaccination effects on CD4 cells after COVID-19. Study-level information: Of the BNT162b2 and mRNA-1273 vaccines, participants received two doses of one or the other. Study-wide results and caveats: Marked clonal contraction was seen in infection- and vaccine-induced clones late after vaccination.

Generated by immunoSEQ multiplex PCR, the TCRdb table keeps only in-frame clones and is missing some. The sample yields tens of thousands of clones, approximately 62% seen once. Looked up from germline, CDR1 is SGDLS and CDR2 is YYNGEE. This CDR3 spans 15 amino acids. Trimming shortened V by 6 bases and J by 2 bases, and 15 bases separated the two germline ends. Worth noting for this clone: The antigen remains undetermined.

Expansion of antigen-specific CD4+ T cells with viral peptide pools was carried out by the ViraFEST assay before sequencing. With about 9 days of culture completed, CD4+ T cells were isolated. The person had a PCR-confirmed SARS-CoV-2 infection during March to December 2020. Wells of roughly 2.1 million PBMC each were grown with 8.5 to 10 IU/ml IL-2 and approximately 10 ug/ml peptides. Cultures got half-medium changes with IL-2 on days 3 and 7. The receptor comes from a human donor who had a prior SARS-CoV-2 infection. This sequence joins TRBV9 and TRBJ2-1; D may correspond to TRBD1 or TRBD2 (7 bases each). The material sequenced was CD4+ T cells from PBMCs cultured with SARS-CoV-2 spike peptides, taken before COVID-19 vaccination. The CDR3 nucleotides are TGTGCCAGCACCCCAGGGGGGGGAACCTACAATGAGCAGTTCTTC. Protein: CASTPGGGTYNEQFF.